The following is a T cell receptor (beta chain) sequence with its context. The target of this receptor is not known. There are no base qualities to consult, and no much larger clone falls within one base. Using the deep immunoSEQ assay, TCR CDR3 regions were amplified from genomic DNA by multiplex PCR. Extracted genomic DNA from each cell subset was spread evenly across all wells of several immunoSEQ 96-well plates, with each plate serving as a replicate. For sorted subsets, 150 to 250 ng of genomic DNA, equivalent to 30,000 or so T cell genomes, went into each replicate PCR. Purified libraries were measured with a Qubit 3.0 fluorometer, size-checked on a Bioanalyzer 2100, and measured again with the KAPA Library Quantification kit. Each immunoSEQ 96-well plate was sequenced on its own single-read 150-cycle Illumina NextSeq 550 flow cell. Under the source paper's analysis protocol: Because the immunoSEQ output included only junctional sequences and no quality scores, the filtering could not be the same as the filtering used for full-length reads. To assign V/J genes and CDR3, sequences were annotated using PyIR, a Python wrapper for IgBLAST v1.9, with IMGT germline references. Reads were filtered out if the reads had weak V/J assignments (E-value above 1e-6), no CDR3, stop codons, out-of-frame junctions, or ambiguous translated residues. A V3J clonotype was defined by an identical inferred V gene, J gene, and CDR3 amino acid sequence. The percentage overlap between two repertoires was calculated by dividing the number of shared unique clonotypes by the size of the smaller repertoire. RTK rarefaction, the Chao1 estimator, and Recon v2.1 estimates of unobserved clonotypes were used to assess repertoire richness. OLGA was used to compute generation probabilities for all TCRbeta clonotypes that the gDNA method yielded from a handful of donors. Entries here come from immuneACCESS through TCRdb and include only in-frame sequences with V and J called. Some clones fail to appear in such tables; in the studies checked, an unresolved V gene covers under half of the shortfall, and the cause of the remainder is unknown. Clonal size and the V and J genes are those of that table, whereas D and trimming came from the DNA. The table for this sample lists millions of clones; 90% to 95% of them were counted only once. The ten largest clones represent roughly 0.13% of the sample.

The data originate from a study of shared clonotypes between healthy human individuals (TCRdb year 2020). Concerning the study at large: Two women and a few men aged 18 to 49 years were included in the cohort. Per donor, three plates each were used for CD4 naive and CD4 memory, two for CD8 naive, and one for CD8 memory. Blood TCR repertoires of several healthy adults were deeply sequenced to estimate repertoire size and the extent of clonotype sharing between individuals. To increase sequencing depth and limit assay-specific biases, different laboratories used diverse techniques to prepare libraries and sequence TCR repertoires. Leukapheresis yielded between about 0.8 and 9.5 billion PBMCs per donor.

The paper as a whole reports these results and caveats: The genetic and exposure-history diversity represented was limited by the small number of donors. Rarefaction of sorted-subset datasets indicated incomplete sequencing despite the large sequencing depth. Higher generation probabilities were observed for clonotypes shared by all four sorted-subset donors than for non-shared clonotypes. When a handful of donors were compared, the shared fraction of clonotypes was 5% to 6.5% for naive CD4, about 4% for naive CD8, 2.3% for memory CD4, and 0.4% for memory CD8. Pairwise subsampling indicated that sequencing depth was expected to affect the degree of clonotype sharing among donors. Sampling was restricted to blood, and TCR repertoires in tissue are likely to differ from TCR repertoires in blood. Naive subsets generally had larger estimated clonotype richness than memory subsets did.

The donors were healthy, HIV-negative adults with no recently reported acute infections or vaccinations. All donors were Caucasian adults living in Nashville, Tennessee, USA. Magnetic negative selection was used to enrich CD4+ T cells, after which naive cells were positively selected on CD45RA and the negative fraction became the memory subset. Blood was obtained by leukapheresis, after which PBMCs were separated by Ficoll-Histopaque density gradient centrifugation and cryopreserved in liquid nitrogen vapor phase. Analytical flow cytometry was used to check the purity and quantity of every magnetically sorted T cell population. Genomic DNA was isolated from every sorted fraction and measured by UV absorbance on a Nanodrop 2000c. Including cysteine and phenylalanine, the CDR3 has 15 amino acids. Of all the DNA, just the CDR3 is kept, 45 bases in frame from base 1. Relative to germline, V is missing 3 bases and J is missing 5 bases, with 8 bases of the junction outside any gene match. Reading the germline V gene (reference sequence) gives CDR1 LNHDA and CDR2 SQIVND.

The specimen was naive CD4+ T cells sorted from blood. The cell subset or site tag for this specimen amounts to: CD45RA+ positively selected. The clonotype was recovered from a man aged 18-30 years in good health. The sequence links TRBV19 to TRBJ2-5; 8 junctional bases match TRBD2. The bases are TGTGCCAGTAGTATTTTAGCGGGATTTGGGGAGACCCAGTACTTC. This sequence encodes CASSILAGFGETQYF.